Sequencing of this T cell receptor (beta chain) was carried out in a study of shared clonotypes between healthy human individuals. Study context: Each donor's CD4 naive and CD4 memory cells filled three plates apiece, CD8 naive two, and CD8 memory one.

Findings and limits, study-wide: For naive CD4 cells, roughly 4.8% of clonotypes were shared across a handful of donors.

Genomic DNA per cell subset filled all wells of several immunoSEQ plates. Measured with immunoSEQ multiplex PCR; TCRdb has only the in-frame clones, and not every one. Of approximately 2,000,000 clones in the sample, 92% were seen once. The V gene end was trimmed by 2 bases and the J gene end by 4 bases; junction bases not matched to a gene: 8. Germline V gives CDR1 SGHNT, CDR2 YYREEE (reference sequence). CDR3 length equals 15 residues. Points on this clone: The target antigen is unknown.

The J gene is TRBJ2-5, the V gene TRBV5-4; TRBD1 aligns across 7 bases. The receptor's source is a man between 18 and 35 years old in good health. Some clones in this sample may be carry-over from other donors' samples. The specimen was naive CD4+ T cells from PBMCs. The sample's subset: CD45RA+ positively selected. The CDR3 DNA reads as TGTGCCAGCAGCTTTACAAAGACAGGGCGAGAGACCCAGTACTTC. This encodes CASSFTKTGRETQYF.